One sample yielded the 18 T cell receptor beta chains listed below, sequenced in a study of shared clonotypes between healthy human individuals. Using immunoSEQ multiplex PCR, the repertoire was profiled, and TCRdb retains in-frame clones only, with some absent. The data contain 1 million to 1.3 million clones, about 84% of them seen just once; the ten biggest clones take up 0.61%. Input material: memory CD4+ T cells from PBMCs. Subset of the sample: CD45RA-negative fraction. Source of these receptors: a man aged 18-30 years in good health. Some clones in this sample may be carry-over from other donors' samples.

This clone was picked up many times. In DNA, the CDR3 is TGTGCCAGCTCACCAAAGGGTCAGGGGGCAGGTCAGCCCCAGCATTTT. Protein: CASSPKGQGAGQPQHF. The chain has TRBV18 and TRBJ1-5, with 8 bases that match TRBD1. The V and J ends lost 2 bases and 6 bases, in that order; junction bases with no gene match: 9. The germline CDR1 and CDR2 sequences are KGHSH and LQKENI. CDR3 length equals 16 residues.

J is TRBJ2-5 and V is TRBV9; D might be TRBD2 (6 bases). V lost 0 bases and J lost 4, with 16 bases in between. The CDR3 contains 16 residues. Germline CDR1 SGDLS, CDR2 YYNGEE. The CDR3 nucleotides read TGTGCCAGCAGCGTAGGCGCTGACGGGAGTGGAGAGACCCAGTACTTC. Its translation: CASSVGADGSGETQYF.

The J gene is TRBJ2-7, the V gene TRBV7-2; TRBD2 matches at 13 bases. The germline V gene encodes CDR1 SGHTA and CDR2 FQGNSA. The CDR3 consists of 16 residues. Losses at the gene ends were 5 bases for V and 7 bases for J; bases not matched to a gene: 11. The CDR3 DNA is TGTGCCAGCAGCCCAACCTTACTAGCGGGAGGGGGGGAGCAGTACTTC. Translating it yields CASSPTLLAGGGEQYF.

V is TRBV6-4 and J is TRBJ2-3; no firm D call. V was shortened by 4 bases and J by 2 bases, with 7 bases between the two germline ends. From germline, CDR1 is MRHNA and CDR2 SNTAGT. The CDR3 is made up of 13 amino acids. The CDR3 region has the DNA TGTGCCAGCAGTGCCAGCTTCACAGATACGCAGTATTTT. Translation: CASSASFTDTQYF.

This chain uses TRBV28 with TRBJ1-6; 11 bases are a match to TRBD1. CDR3 length equals 15 residues. Trimming took 6 bases from V and 10 from J; bases not matched to a gene: 8. Germline V lookup: CDR1 MDHEN, CDR2 SYDVKM. The CDR3 region has the DNA TGTGCCAGCAGCCAGAGGACAGGGGGCGTCTCACCCCTCCACTTT. Translation gives CASSQRTGGVSPLHF.

The chain joins TRBV4-2 to TRBJ1-2; 10 bases fit TRBD1. The CDR3 runs to 19 residues. The germline V gene encodes CDR1 LGHNA and CDR2 YNFKEQ. V shed 1 base, J shed 6 bases, and the junction held 17 bases outside the gene matches. The CDR3 is CASSQAAYEDRGRRDGYTF. The CDR3, as DNA: TGTGCCAGCAGCCAAGCGGCCTACGAAGACAGGGGGCGCCGTGATGGCTACACCTTC.

This chain uses TRBV19 with TRBJ1-4; perhaps TRBD1 as D (5 bases). Looked up from germline, CDR1 is LNHDA and CDR2 is SQIVND (reference sequence). Trimming took off 7 bases at V and 5 bases at J, with 17 bases between the two ends. The CDR3 is 15 residues long. The CDR3 is CASKDRGDYNEKLFF. As DNA, the CDR3 is TGTGCCAGTAAAGACAGAGGGGACTACAATGAAAAACTGTTTTTT.

The V gene is TRBV19, the J gene TRBJ2-6, with a tentative D call TRBD1 (6 bases). The CDR3 has 16 amino acids. Germline assignment: CDR1 LNHDA and CDR2 SQIVND (reference sequence). The V end was cut by 6 bases, the J end by 1 base, with 13 bases between. In DNA form, the CDR3 reads TGTGCCAGTAGCAGGGGTTTGCCATCTGGGGCCAACGTCCTGACTTTC. Translation: CASSRGLPSGANVLTF.

Details on this clone: This may stem from a read error, because a much larger clone lies one nucleotide away. CDR3 sequence reads: CASSPQGDTEAFF. CDR3 DNA sequence: TGTGCCAGCAGCCCACAGGGGGACACTGAAGCTTTCTTT. The chain carries TRBV7-8 and TRBJ1-1; 8 positions match TRBD1. CDR1 is SGHVS, CDR2 FQNEAQ, per germline. V was clipped by 5 bases and J by 3 bases; unmatched bases: 2. The CDR3 has 13 amino acids.

The chain links TRBV29-1 to TRBJ1-2; the D is unclear. Germline V gene data show CDR1 as SQVTM and CDR2 as ANQGSEA. V dropped 4 bases and J dropped 2 bases, with 23 bases sitting between them. This CDR3 contains 17 residues. CDR3 residues: CSVAPLRAEFKNYGYTF. The CDR3 DNA reads TGCAGCGTTGCCCCTTTGCGGGCAGAGTTTAAAAACTATGGCTACACCTTC.

The chain joins TRBV5-1 to TRBJ1-2, with TRBD1 matching 7 bases. J lost 7 bases, V lost 4 bases, and 10 bases had no gene match. Germline CDR1 reads SGHRS; CDR2 reads YFSETQ. The length of the CDR3 is 14 residues. The CDR3 sequence is CASSLIETGSGYTF. The CDR3 region has the DNA TGCGCCAGCAGCCTTATCGAGACAGGGAGTGGCTACACCTTC.

This clone appeared a single time. Being one base from a much bigger clone, this may be a read error. As DNA, the CDR3 is TGTGCCAGCAACCCCCGGGGCAGGCGGCACGAGCGGTACTTC. As protein: CASNPRGRRHERYF. This chain uses TRBV6-5 with TRBJ2-7; D tentatively fits TRBD1 or TRBD2 (5 bases each). CDR1 and CDR2 from the germline V gene are MNHEY and SVGAGI. CDR3 size: 14 residues.

V is TRBV6-7 and J is TRBJ2-3; 10 bases agree with TRBD1. TRBV6-7 is placed among ORFs of uncertain function. Trimming took 6 bases from V and 3 from J; bases not matched to a gene: 15. CDR3 length equals 18 residues. CDR3 coding DNA: TGTGCCAGCAGAGCCGGACGACCGGGACAGGGGTCGACAGATACGCAGTATTTT. Encoded protein: CASRAGRPGQGSTDTQYF.

This rearrangement joins TRBV29-1 to TRBJ1-4; no reliable D call. The germline gives CDR1 SQVTM, CDR2 ANQGSEA. Trimming took off 1 base at V and 12 bases at J, with 21 bases between the two ends. The CDR3 sequence is 15 residues long. The CDR3 coding sequence is TGCAGCGTTGAAGCCCCTCAAGGGCAGTCTTCGGAACTGTTTTTT. This gives the protein CSVEAPQGQSSELFF.

This clone was counted between two and nine times. V and J are TRBV25-1 and TRBJ1-4, with 9 positions matching TRBD1. This CDR3 has 14 amino acids. The V gene's germline CDR1 is MGHDK and CDR2 SYGVNS. Unmatched junction bases numbered 5, after V lost 4 bases and J lost 8 bases. CDR3 sequence: CASSGGQGPEKLFF. The CDR3 nucleotides read TGTGCCAGCAGTGGGGGACAGGGCCCAGAAAAACTGTTTTTT.

The chain couples TRBV6-5 to TRBJ1-3, with D possibly being TRBD1 (5 bases). This CDR3 is 16 amino acids long. Germline V lookup: CDR1 MNHEY, CDR2 SVGAGI. V was shortened by 0 bases and J by 2 bases, with 11 bases between the two germline ends. DNA for the CDR3: TGTGCCAGCAGTTACTCCCAGGACAAGCCTGGAAACACCATATATTTT. Encoded protein: CASSYSQDKPGNTIYF.

V and J are TRBV19 and TRBJ2-2; D gene ambiguous. This CDR3 is built from 15 residues. Trimming removed 5 bases from V and 4 bases from J, with 14 bases in between. Germline V gives CDR1 LNHDA, CDR2 SQIVND (reference sequence). The CDR3 nucleotides are TGTGCCAGTAGTCCTTCTCGGATCGTCACCGGGGAGCTGTTTTTT. Encoded protein: CASSPSRIVTGELFF.

This clone was recorded at least ten times. This chain joins TRBV6-6 and TRBJ2-7; TRBD2 matches 11 bases. The CDR3 covers 16 residues. In germline, CDR1 is MNHNY, CDR2 SVGAGI (reference sequence). V lost 2 bases and J lost 3; bases outside the gene matches: 6. The CDR3 DNA is TGTGCCAGCAGTTACAGGCGTAGCGGGAGGGTCTACGAGCAGTACTTC. Protein product: CASSYRRSGRVYEQYF.